This record looks at one T cell receptor beta chain sequence and its context. A clone one base away is much larger, so this may be a read error. The data were taken from a study of Graves' ophthalmopathy and Graves' hyperthyroidism. At the level of the study: No treatment had been given when peripheral blood was collected at initial diagnosis.

Amplified TCR beta CDR3 regions were obtained using RNA transcripts as template. HTBI-primed RT-PCR formed the first round, and a multiplex PCR formed the second. MiXCR was run by TCRdb on the multiplex PCR reads, yielding one entry per CDR3 protein. Altogether just over 600,000 distinct CDR3 sequences are present, approximately 21% being singletons, with the ten largest covering approximately 7%. Sequencing was performed on peripheral blood. The TCR sequence derives from a woman under 30 with stable Graves' hyperthyroidism. Some clones in this sample may be carry-over from other donors' samples.

The CDR3 loop is CAGSFDGSLGPQHF. The CDR3 bases are TGTGCCGGCAGTTTCGACGGGAGTCTCGGGCCCCAGCATTTT. The rearrangement uses TRBV12-3 or TRBV12-4 and TRBJ1-5, with no clear D. This CDR3 comprises 14 residues.